The subject of this entry is one T cell receptor beta chain. Its matching antigen is unknown. This entry comes from a study of shared clonotypes between healthy human individuals. Study-level points and caveats: A handful of donors held about 4.5% of naive CD4 clonotypes in common.

Germline V gene data show CDR1 as MRHNA and CDR2 as SNTAGT. V was pared by 3 bases and J by 4 bases, with 15 bases of the junction left unmatched. The CDR3 runs 18 residues. The protocol was immunoSEQ multiplex PCR, while the TCRdb copy is restricted to in-frame clones and leaves out a portion. The profile shows some 2.4 million clones, roughly 93% of them singletons. The source is a man younger than 35 in good health. Some clones in this sample may be carry-over from other donors' samples. Material for sequencing was naive CD4+ T cells from PBMCs. The subset is: CD45RA+ positively selected. The chain carries TRBV6-4 and TRBJ2-7; TRBD2 aligns across 10 bases. The CDR3 nucleotides read TGTGCCAGCAGTGAGTCTCCTCGACTAGCGGGCGGCGCGTACGAGCAGTACTTC. This gives the protein CASSESPRLAGGAYEQYF.